A selection of T cell receptor beta chains follows, all from one sample in a study of T cells expressing NK-cell markers. TCRdb re-called the 5' RACE reads and shows each CDR3 protein once, DNA omitted. The sample totals about 260,000 distinct CDR3 sequences; its top ten clones hold about 4%. The sample consisted of blood T cells: a sorted CD56 or NKG2C T cell subset, CD4+ or CD8+ T cells, or bulk PBMC T cells (not recorded which). The receptors here all came from a woman aged 18-69 years in good health. Each CDR3 is given with its conserved first and last residue.

v_call	j_call	cdr3_aa
TRBV4-3	TRBJ2-5	CASSRSGFETQYF
TRBV7-9	TRBJ2-2	CASSLDGPAVNTGELFF
TRBV6-1	TRBJ2-3	CACRRVGGTSTDTQYF
TRBV3-1	TRBJ2-2	CASSLNANTGELFF
TRBV10-3	TRBJ2-2	CATASRQEDAGELFF
TRBV15	TRBJ2-5	CATSRILTGETQYF
TRBV6-5	TRBJ1-2	CASSFQGARGYTF
TRBV6-2/TRBV6-3	TRBJ1-1	CASSRPGRTSNTEAFF
TRBV11-2	TRBJ1-1	CASSTGTGRGNTEAFF
TRBV28	TRBJ2-3	CASRKAGGPGTDTQYF
TRBV5-1	TRBJ2-4	CASSLGGPSNIQYF
TRBV7-2	TRBJ2-7	CASSLAGAESSYEQYF
TRBV10-2	TRBJ2-5	CASRTGTSGQETQYF
TRBV5-4	TRBJ2-3	CASSPGGNTDTQYF
TRBV6-1	TRBJ1-6	CASRGDRGYGSPLHF
TRBV6-1	TRBJ2-2	CASRGQAQGSGELFF
TRBV12-3/TRBV12-4	TRBJ2-1	CASSLRQSGGPSYNEQFF
TRBV29-1	TRBJ2-3	CSVDPVPGSDTQYF
TRBV7-3	TRBJ2-5	CASSLAWQETQYF
TRBV28	TRBJ2-2	CASSFSLFSGRGYTGELFF
TRBV5-1	TRBJ2-2	CASSPPGRKNTGELFF
TRBV18	TRBJ2-1	CASSPDRVHEQFF
TRBV20-1	TRBJ1-5	CSARDSARMWFDQPQHF